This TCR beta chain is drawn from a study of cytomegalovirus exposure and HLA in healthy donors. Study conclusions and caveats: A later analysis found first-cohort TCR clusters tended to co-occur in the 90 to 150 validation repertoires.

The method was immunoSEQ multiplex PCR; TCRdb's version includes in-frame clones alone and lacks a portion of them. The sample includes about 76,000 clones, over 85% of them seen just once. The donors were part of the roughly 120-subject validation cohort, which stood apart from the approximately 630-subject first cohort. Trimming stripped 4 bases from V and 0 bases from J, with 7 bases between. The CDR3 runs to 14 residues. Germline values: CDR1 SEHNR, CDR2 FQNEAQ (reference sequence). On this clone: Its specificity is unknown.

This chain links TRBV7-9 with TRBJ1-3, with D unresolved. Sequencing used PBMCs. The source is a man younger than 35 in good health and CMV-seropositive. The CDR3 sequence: CASSYPGSGNTIYF. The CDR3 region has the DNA TGTGCCAGCAGCTACCCGGGCTCTGGAAACACCATATATTTT. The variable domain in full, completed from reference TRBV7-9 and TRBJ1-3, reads DTGVSQNPRHKITKRGQNVTFRCDPISEHNRLYWYRQTLGQGPEFLTYFQNEAQLEKSRLLSDRFSAERPKGSFSTLEIQRTEQGDSAMYLCASSYPGSGNTIYFGEGSWLTVV.